One T cell receptor (beta chain) is described in this entry. Sequencing used immunoSEQ multiplex PCR; TCRdb keeps in-frame clones, though not all of them. The repertoire holds 250,000 to 350,000 clones, with around 85% as singletons. This sample was included in a study of blood T cell repertoires in COVID-19. Whole-study context: PBMCs, B-cell-depleted T cells, or T cells were the source of the cDNA or gDNA that made up the material.

Germline V gene sequence: CDR1 MGHRA, CDR2 YSYEKL. Trimming shortened V by 3 bases and J by 1 base, and 12 bases separated the two germline ends. This CDR3 is built from 15 residues. The chain uses TRBV4-1 and TRBJ1-1; D uncertain. The sequencing input was PBMCs or T cells enriched from blood (not recorded which). The receptor's source is a woman in her 30s who had recovered from COVID-19. The CDR3 loop is CASSHPETANTEAFF. DNA of the CDR3: TGCGCCAGCAGCCATCCGGAGACGGCGAACACTGAAGCTTTCTTT.